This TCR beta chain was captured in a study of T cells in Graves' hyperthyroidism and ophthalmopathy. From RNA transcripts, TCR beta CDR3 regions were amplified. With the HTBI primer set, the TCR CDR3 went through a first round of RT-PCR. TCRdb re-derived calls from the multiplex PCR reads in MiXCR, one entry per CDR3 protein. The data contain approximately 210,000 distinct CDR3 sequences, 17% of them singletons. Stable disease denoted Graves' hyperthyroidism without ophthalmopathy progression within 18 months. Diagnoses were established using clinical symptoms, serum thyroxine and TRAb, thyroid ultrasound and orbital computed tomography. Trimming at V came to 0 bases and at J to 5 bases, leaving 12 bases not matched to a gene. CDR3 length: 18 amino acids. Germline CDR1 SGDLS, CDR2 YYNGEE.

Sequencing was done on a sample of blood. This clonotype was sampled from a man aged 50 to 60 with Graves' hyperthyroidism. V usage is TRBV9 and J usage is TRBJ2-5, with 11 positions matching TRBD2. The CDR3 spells CASSVAPGSGRARETQYF. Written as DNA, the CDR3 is TGTGCCAGCAGCGTAGCCCCCGGTAGCGGGAGGGCCCGGGAGACCCAGTACTTC.